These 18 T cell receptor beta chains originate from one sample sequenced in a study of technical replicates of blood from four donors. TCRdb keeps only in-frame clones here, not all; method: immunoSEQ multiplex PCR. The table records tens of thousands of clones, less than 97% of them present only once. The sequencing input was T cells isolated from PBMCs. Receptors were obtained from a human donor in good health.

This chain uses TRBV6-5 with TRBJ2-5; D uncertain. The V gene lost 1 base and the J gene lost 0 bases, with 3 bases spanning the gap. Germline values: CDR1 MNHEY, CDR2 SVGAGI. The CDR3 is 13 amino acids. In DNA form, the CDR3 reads TGTGCCAGCAGTTACTTCAACCAAGAGACCCAGTACTTC. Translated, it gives CASSYFNQETQYF.

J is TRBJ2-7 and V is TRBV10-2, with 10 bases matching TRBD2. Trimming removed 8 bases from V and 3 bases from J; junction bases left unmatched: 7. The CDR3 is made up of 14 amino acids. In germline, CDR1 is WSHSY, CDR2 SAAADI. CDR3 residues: CASESSGGFYEQYF. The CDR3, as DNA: TGCGCCAGCGAATCTAGCGGGGGTTTCTACGAGCAGTACTTC.

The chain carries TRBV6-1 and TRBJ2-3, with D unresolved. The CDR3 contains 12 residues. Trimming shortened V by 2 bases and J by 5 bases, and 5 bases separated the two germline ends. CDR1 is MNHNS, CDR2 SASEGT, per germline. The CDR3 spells CASSENIDTQYF. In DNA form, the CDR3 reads TGTGCCAGCAGTGAAAATATAGATACGCAGTATTTT.

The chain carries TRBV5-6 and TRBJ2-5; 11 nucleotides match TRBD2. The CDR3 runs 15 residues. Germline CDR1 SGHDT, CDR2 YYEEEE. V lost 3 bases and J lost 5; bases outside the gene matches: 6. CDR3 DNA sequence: TGTGCCAGCAGCTATGAACTAGCGGGAGTGGAGACCCAGTACTTC. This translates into CASSYELAGVETQYF.

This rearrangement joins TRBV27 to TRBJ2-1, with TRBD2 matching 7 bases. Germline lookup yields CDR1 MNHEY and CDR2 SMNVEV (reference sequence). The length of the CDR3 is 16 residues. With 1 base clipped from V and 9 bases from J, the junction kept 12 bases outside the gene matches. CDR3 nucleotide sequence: TGTGCCAGCAGTTTATTTCCGGGAGGATCTGGGGGTGAGCAGTTCTTC. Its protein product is CASSLFPGGSGGEQFF.

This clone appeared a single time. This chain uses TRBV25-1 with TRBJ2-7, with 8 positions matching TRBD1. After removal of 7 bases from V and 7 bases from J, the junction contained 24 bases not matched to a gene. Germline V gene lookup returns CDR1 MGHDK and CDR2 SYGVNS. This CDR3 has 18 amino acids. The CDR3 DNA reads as TGTGCCAGCACCAGTGACAGGGGCGACCTTTCGCGAACTGGGGAGCAGTACTTC. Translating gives CASTSDRGDLSRTGEQYF.

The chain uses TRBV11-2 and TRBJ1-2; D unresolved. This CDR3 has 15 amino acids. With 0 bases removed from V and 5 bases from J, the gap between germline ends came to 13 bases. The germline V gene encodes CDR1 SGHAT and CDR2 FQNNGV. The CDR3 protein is CASSLEAGKGYGYTF. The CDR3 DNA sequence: TGTGCCAGCAGCTTAGAGGCGGGGAAAGGATATGGCTACACCTTC.

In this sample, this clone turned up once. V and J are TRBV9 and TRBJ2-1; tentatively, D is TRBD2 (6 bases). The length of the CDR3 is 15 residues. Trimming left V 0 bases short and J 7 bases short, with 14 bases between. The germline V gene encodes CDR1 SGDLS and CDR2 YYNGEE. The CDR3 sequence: CASSVELRENNEQFF. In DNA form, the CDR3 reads TGTGCCAGCAGCGTAGAGCTTCGGGAGAATAATGAGCAGTTCTTC.

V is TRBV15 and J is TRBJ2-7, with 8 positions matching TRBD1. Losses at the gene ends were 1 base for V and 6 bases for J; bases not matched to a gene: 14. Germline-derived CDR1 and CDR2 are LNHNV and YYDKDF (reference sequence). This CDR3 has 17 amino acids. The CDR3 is CATSRGGWDRPDSEQYF. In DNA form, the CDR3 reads TGTGCCACCAGCAGAGGGGGATGGGACAGGCCTGACAGCGAGCAGTACTTC.

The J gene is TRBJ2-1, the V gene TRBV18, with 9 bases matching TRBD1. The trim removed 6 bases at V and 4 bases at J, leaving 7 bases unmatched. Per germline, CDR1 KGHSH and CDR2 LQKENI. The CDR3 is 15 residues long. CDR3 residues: CASSAGTGIYNEQFF. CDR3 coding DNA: TGTGCCAGCTCGGCCGGGACAGGGATTTACAATGAGCAGTTCTTC.

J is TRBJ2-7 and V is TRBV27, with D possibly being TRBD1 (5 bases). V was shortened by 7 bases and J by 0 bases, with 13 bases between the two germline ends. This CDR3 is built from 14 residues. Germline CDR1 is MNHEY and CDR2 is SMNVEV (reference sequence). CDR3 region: CASKQDGGSYEQYF. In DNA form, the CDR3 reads TGTGCCAGCAAACAGGACGGCGGCTCCTACGAGCAGTACTTC.

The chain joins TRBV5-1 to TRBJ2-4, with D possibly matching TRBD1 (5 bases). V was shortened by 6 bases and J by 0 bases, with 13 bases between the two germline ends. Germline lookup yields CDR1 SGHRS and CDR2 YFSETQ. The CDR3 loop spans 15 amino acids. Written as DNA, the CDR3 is TGCGCCAGCACCCGACAGCCCCTAGCCAAAAACATTCAGTACTTC. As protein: CASTRQPLAKNIQYF.

CDR3 sequence reads: CATVPRDSYEQYF. CDR3 nucleotide sequence: TGTGCCACCGTACCACGGGACTCCTACGAGCAGTACTTC. This sequence joins TRBV15 and TRBJ2-7; possibly TRBD2 for D (5 bases). CDR1 is LNHNV and CDR2 is YYDKDF in the germline V gene (reference sequence). The CDR3 totals 13 residues. V was cut by 8 bases and J by 0 bases, with 11 bases left in between. The full variable domain, in which reference TRBV15 and TRBJ2-7 provide the parts outside the CDR3, is DAMVIQNPRYQVTQFGKPVTLSCSQTLNHNVMYWYQQKSSQAPKLLFHYYDKDFNNEADTPDNFQSRRPNTSFCFLDIRSPGLGDTAMYLCATVPRDSYEQYFGPGTRLTVT.

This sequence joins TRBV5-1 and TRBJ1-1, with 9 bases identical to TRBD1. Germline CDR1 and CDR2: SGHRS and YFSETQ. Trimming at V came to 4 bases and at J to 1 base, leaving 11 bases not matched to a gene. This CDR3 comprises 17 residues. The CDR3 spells CASSRGTGRSANTEAFF. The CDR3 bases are TGCGCCAGCAGCCGCGGGACAGGGAGAAGTGCGAACACTGAAGCTTTCTTT.

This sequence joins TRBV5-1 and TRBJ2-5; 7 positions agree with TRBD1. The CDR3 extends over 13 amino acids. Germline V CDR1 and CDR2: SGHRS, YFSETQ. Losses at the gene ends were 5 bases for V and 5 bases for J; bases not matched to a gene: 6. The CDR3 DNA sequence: TGCGCCAGCAGGGGACAGCCCGGGGAGACCCAGTACTTC. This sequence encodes CASRGQPGETQYF.

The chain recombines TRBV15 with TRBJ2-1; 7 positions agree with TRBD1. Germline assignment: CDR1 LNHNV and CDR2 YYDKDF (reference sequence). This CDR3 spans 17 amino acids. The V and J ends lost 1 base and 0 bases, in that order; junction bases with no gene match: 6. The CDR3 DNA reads TGTGCCACCAGCAGAGGGGTGAGACAGGGCTCCTACAATGAGCAGTTCTTC. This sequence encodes CATSRGVRQGSYNEQFF.

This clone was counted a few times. DNA for the CDR3: TGCGCCAGCAGTAGACTAGCGGGGGTTGAGACCCAGTACTTC. It encodes CASSRLAGVETQYF. The rearrangement uses TRBV4-1 and TRBJ2-5, with 12 bases aligning to TRBD2. CDR1 MGHRA and CDR2 YSYEKL come from the germline V gene. The V segment lost 6 bases and the J segment 5 bases; nucleotides outside the gene matches: 4. The length of the CDR3 is 14 residues.

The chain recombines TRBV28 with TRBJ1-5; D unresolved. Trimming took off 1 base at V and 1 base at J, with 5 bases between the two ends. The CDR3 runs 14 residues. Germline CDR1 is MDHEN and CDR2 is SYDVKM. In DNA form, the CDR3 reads TGTGCCAGCAGTTTATTCGGGAGCAATCAGCCCCAGCATTTT. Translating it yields CASSLFGSNQPQHF. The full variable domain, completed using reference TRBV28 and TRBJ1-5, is DVKVTQSSRYLVKRTGEKVFLECVQDMDHENMFWYRQDPGLGLRLIYFSYDVKMKEKGDIPEGYSVSREKKERFSLILESASTNQTSMYLCASSLFGSNQPQHFGDGTRLSIL.